The T cell receptor (beta chain) under discussion was sequenced for a study of CD8 T cells in Susac syndrome. Study-level information: There were over 5 sequenced Susac syndrome patients with active disease and 8 or 9 in remission.

Overall study findings and caveats: Where Susac syndrome CD4+ T cell repertoires were concerned, no clonal expansion was evident. It was acknowledged in the study that the number of individuals who were included in its TCR sequencing and HLA analysis was relatively small.

With respect to this clonotype: Its specificity is unknown.

V lost 5 bases and J lost 0; bases outside the gene matches: 4. Germline loops: CDR1 SGHVS, CDR2 FNYEAQ. This CDR3 has 15 amino acids. Peripheral blood CD8+ and CD4+ T cells were profiled by TCR beta sequencing. The RNA input was roughly 0.5 to 1 ug, and it was reverse transcribed with random hexamers. TCRdb reanalysed the immunoSEQ multiplex PCR reads using MiXCR and keeps one entry per CDR3 protein. The top ten hold roughly 0.16% of the sample, which has tens of thousands of distinct CDR3 sequences, 93% seen once. The V gene is TRBV7-6, the J gene TRBJ1-1, with TRBD1 identical over 9 bases. The clonotype originates from a human donor with Susac syndrome. The sequenced material came from CD4+ T cells from PBMCs. The CDR3 coding sequence is TGTGCCAGCAGCGTTCGACAGGGGGTGAACACTGAAGCTTTCTTT. Translating it yields CASSVRQGVNTEAFF. The full variable domain, with the rest looked up from reference TRBV7-6 and TRBJ1-1, is GAGVSQSPRYKVTKRGQDVALRCDPISGHVSLYWYRQALGQGPEFLTYFNYEAQQDKSGLPNDRFSAERPEGSISTLTIQRTEQRDSAMYRCASSVRQGVNTEAFFGQGTRLTVV.